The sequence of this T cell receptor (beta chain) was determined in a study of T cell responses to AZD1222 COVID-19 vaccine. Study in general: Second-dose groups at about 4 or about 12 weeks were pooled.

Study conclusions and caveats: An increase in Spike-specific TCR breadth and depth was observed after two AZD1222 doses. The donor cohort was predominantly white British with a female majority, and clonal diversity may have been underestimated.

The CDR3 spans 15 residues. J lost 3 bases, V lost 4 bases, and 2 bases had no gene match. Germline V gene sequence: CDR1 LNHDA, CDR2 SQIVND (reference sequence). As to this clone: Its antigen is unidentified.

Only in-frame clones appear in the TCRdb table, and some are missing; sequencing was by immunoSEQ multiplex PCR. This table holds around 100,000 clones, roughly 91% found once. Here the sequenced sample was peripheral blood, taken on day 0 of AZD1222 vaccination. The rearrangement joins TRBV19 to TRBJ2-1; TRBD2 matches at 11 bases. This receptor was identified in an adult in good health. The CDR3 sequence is CASSRLAGNYNEQFF. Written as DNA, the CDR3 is TGTGCCAGTAGTAGACTAGCGGGAAACTACAATGAGCAGTTCTTC.